This is a list of T cell receptor beta chains from one sample in a study of blood T cell repertoires in COVID-19. Produced via immunoSEQ multiplex PCR; TCRdb's table is partial and in-frame only. The sample has some 270,000 clones; 65% to 85% are singletons. The sequenced sample was peripheral blood. These receptors were obtained from a person aged 70 to 85 with COVID-19, enrolled during active disease. Each CDR3 is given with its conserved first and last residue. A D gene is named only where the DNA matches it firmly. The size of a clone is reported for some rows only, either as once, few or many, or as a class for expanded clones.

CDR3 protein	CDR3 DNA	D gene	V gene	J gene	clone size
CASSPGSTSTGELFF	TGCGCCAGCAGCCCGGGAAGTACCTCCACCGGGGAGCTGTTTTTT	NA	TRBV5-1	TRBJ2-2	NA
CASSREPNTEAFF	TGTGCCAGTAGCCGGGAGCCGAACACTGAAGCTTTCTTT	NA	TRBV19	TRBJ1-1	NA
CASSPARLAVSSYNEQFF	TGTGCCAGCAGCCCCGCTAGACTAGCGGTCAGCTCCTACAATGAGCAGTTCTTC	TRBD2	TRBV7-2	TRBJ2-1	NA
CASSAGDIFNQPQHF	TGTGCCAGCAGTGCAGGGGATATTTTCAATCAGCCCCAGCATTTT	NA	TRBV2	TRBJ1-5	NA
CASSDFTGGSNQPQHF	TGTGCCAGCAGTGACTTCACAGGGGGGAGTAATCAGCCCCAGCATTTT	TRBD1	TRBV6-4	TRBJ1-5	NA
CASTTTGGGELFF	TGTGCCAGCACCACGACCGGGGGCGGGGAGCTGTTTTTT	NA	TRBV11-2	TRBJ2-2	NA
CASSYGQANTEAFF	TGTGCCAGCAGTTATGGACAGGCGAACACTGAAGCTTTCTTT	TRBD1	TRBV6-5	TRBJ1-1	NA
CASRTGLVGYTF	TGTGCCAGCAGGACAGGACTGGTTGGCTACACCTTC	NA	TRBV6-6	TRBJ1-2	NA
CASSQGGTPNTGELFF	TGCGCCAGCAGCCAGGGAGGGACACCGAACACCGGGGAGCTGTTTTTT	NA	TRBV4-3	TRBJ2-2	once
CSVDLSDTQYF	TGCAGCGTTGATTTATCAGATACGCAGTATTTT	NA	TRBV29-1	TRBJ2-3	NA
CASSAASGGGEQFF	TGTGCCAGCAGCGCCGCTAGCGGGGGTGGTGAGCAGTTCTTC	TRBD2	TRBV6-5	TRBJ2-1	NA
CASSLGTEGYF	TGTGCCAGCAGCTTGGGGACCGAGGGGTATTTT	NA	TRBV5-6	TRBJ2-3	NA
CASSFQDRRVFF	TGTGCCAGCAGCTTCCAGGACAGGCGAGTTTTCTTT	TRBD1	TRBV11-2	TRBJ1-1	NA
CAWSPSSYNSPLHF	TGTGCCTGGTCCCCGAGCTCCTATAATTCACCCCTCCACTTT	NA	TRBV30	TRBJ1-6	NA
CASSESETGGADTQYF	TGCGCCAGCAGTGAGTCGGAGACAGGGGGCGCAGATACGCAGTATTTT	TRBD1	TRBV10-1	TRBJ2-3	NA
CASSLRRVSSYEQYF	TGTGCCAGCAGTCTCCGACGGGTAAGCTCCTACGAGCAGTACTTC	NA	TRBV5-4	TRBJ2-7	NA
CSVDGNYGYTF	TGCAGCGTTGACGGTAACTATGGCTACACCTTC	NA	TRBV29-1	TRBJ1-2	NA
CASSLVWAPLQPQHF	TGTGCCAGCAGTTTAGTCTGGGCACCCCTCCAGCCCCAGCATTTT	NA	TRBV28	TRBJ1-5	once
CASSLDQGSDTQYF	TGTGCCAGCAGTTTAGATCAGGGATCGGATACGCAGTATTTT	NA	TRBV27	TRBJ2-3	NA
CASSQSRGGGSPLHF	TGTGCCAGCAGCCAATCCCGAGGAGGCGGTTCACCCCTCCACTTT	NA	TRBV16	TRBJ1-6	NA
CASGLGRNTEAFF	TGTGCTAGTGGTTTAGGGAGGAACACTGAAGCTTTCTTT	NA	TRBV12-5	TRBJ1-1	NA
CASSLMASGDTEAFF	TGCGCCAGCAGCTTGATGGCTTCGGGGGACACTGAAGCTTTCTTT	NA	TRBV5-1	TRBJ1-1	NA
CASSPLTGELFF	TGTGCCAGCAGCCCCCTCACCGGGGAGCTGTTTTTT	NA	TRBV7-3	TRBJ2-2	NA
CASSETGSGNTIYF	TGTGCCAGCAGTGAGACAGGCTCTGGAAACACCATATATTTT	NA	TRBV2	TRBJ1-3	NA
CAWSVTSGGGETQYF	TGTGCCTGGAGTGTAACTAGCGGAGGGGGTGAGACCCAGTACTTC	TRBD2	TRBV30	TRBJ2-5	NA
CATSRLSGADEQFF	TGTGCCACCAGCAGACTGTCAGGGGCCGATGAGCAGTTCTTC	NA	TRBV15	TRBJ2-1	once